This is a list of T cell receptor beta chains from one sample in a study of CD8 T cells in Susac syndrome. MiXCR, applied by TCRdb to the immunoSEQ multiplex PCR reads, yields one record per CDR3 protein. The repertoire includes some 220,000 distinct CDR3 sequences, roughly 96% of them detected once, and 0.095% sits in the top ten. Sequenced input: CD4+ T cells from PBMCs. The source is a human donor with multiple sclerosis. Both conserved end residues are part of each CDR3. Each record gives: D gene, J gene, clone size, V gene, CDR3 DNA, CDR3 protein. A D gene is named only where the DNA matches it firmly. Part of the rows lack a size; the others show once, few, many or a class for expanded clones.

TRBD1 | TRBJ2-5 | . | TRBV20-1 | TGCAGTGCCCCAGGGGGACAGCTCCAAGAGACCCAGTACTTC | CSAPGGQLQETQYF
. | TRBJ2-7 | once | TRBV6-1 | TGTGCCAGCAGTCGAAGCTTGGGGTCCTCCTACGAGCAGTACTTC | CASSRSLGSSYEQYF
. | TRBJ1-6 | . | TRBV27 | TGTGCCAGCAGGCTATCGGGGGGGAGCGGATCACCCCTCCACTTT | CASRLSGGSGSPLHF
TRBD1 | TRBJ1-5 | . | TRBV27 | TGTGCCAGCAGTTTAGCGGGACAGGGTCTCGGTCAGCCCCAGCATTTT | CASSLAGQGLGQPQHF
TRBD2 | TRBJ2-7 | . | TRBV15 | TGTGCCACCAGCGGAAGACTAGCGGGAGACCGGGACCACGAGCAGTACTTC | CATSGRLAGDRDHEQYF
TRBD2 | TRBJ2-1 | . | TRBV19 | TGTGCCAGTAGAACATCGGGACTAGCGGGAATGGCGTACAATGAGCAGTTCTTC | CASRTSGLAGMAYNEQFF
. | TRBJ1-2 | . | TRBV28 | TGTGCCACCTGGTCTAACTATGGCTACACCTTC | CATWSNYGYTF
. | TRBJ1-2 | . | TRBV29-1 | TGCAGCGGTCAGGGTCCCTATGGCTACACCTTC | CSGQGPYGYTF
. | TRBJ2-1 | . | TRBV29-1 | TGCAGCGAAGAATCCGGGGAGAATGAGCAGTTCTTC | CSEESGENEQFF
. | TRBJ2-6 | . | TRBV5-1 | TGCGCCAGCAGCTTTTCGCCGAGCGGGGCCAACGTCCTGACTTTC | CASSFSPSGANVLTF
TRBD2 | TRBJ2-5 | . | TRBV4-2 | TGTGCCAGCAGCCAAGGAGGTACGGCGGGGGGGCCCGAGACCCAGTACTTC | CASSQGGTAGGPETQYF
. | TRBJ1-5 | . | TRBV20-1 | TGCAGTGCGTCCCCTGGTGGGGGGCGCGTTCAGCCCCAGCATTTT | CSASPGGGRVQPQHF
. | TRBJ2-1 | . | TRBV12-3/TRBV12-4 | TGTGCCAGCGGGGCCGTCACTGAGCAGTTCTTC | CASGAVTEQFF
. | TRBJ1-5 | once | TRBV12-3/TRBV12-4 | TGTGCCAGCAGTCCTAGGACTGGGAGGCTCAATCAGCCCCAGCATTTT | CASSPRTGRLNQPQHF
TRBD2 | TRBJ2-3 | . | TRBV5-1 | TGCGCCAGCAGCTTGGAAACCGGGACTAGCGGGAGGACAGATACGCAGTATTTT | CASSLETGTSGRTDTQYF
TRBD2 | TRBJ2-7 | . | TRBV5-1 | TGCGCCAGCAGCTTGGATGGGACTAGCATAGGGGAGCAGTACTTC | CASSLDGTSIGEQYF
. | TRBJ2-1 | . | TRBV12-3/TRBV12-4 | TGTGCCAGCAGTGCCGGGGCTAATGAGCAGTTCTTC | CASSAGANEQFF
. | TRBJ1-6 | few | TRBV27 | TGTGCCAGCAGTTTGTCGAATTCACCCCTCCACTTT | CASSLSNSPLHF
. | TRBJ1-3 | . | TRBV29-1 | TGCAGCATACGACAGGGAAACACCATATATTTT | CSIRQGNTIYF
TRBD2 | TRBJ2-3 | . | TRBV12-3/TRBV12-4 | TGTGCCAGCAGCCTCGGACTAGCGGGGTTCAGAGATACGCAGTATTTT | CASSLGLAGFRDTQYF
. | TRBJ2-7 | . | TRBV28 | TGTGCCAGCGGGATTTACGAGCAGTACTTC | CASGIYEQYF
. | TRBJ2-7 | . | TRBV27 | TGTGCCAGCAGTCCCAGCAGGGTCTCCCGCTACGAGCAGTACTTC | CASSPSRVSRYEQYF
TRBD2 | TRBJ2-1 | . | TRBV29-1 | TGCAGCGCAAAAGCGGGAGGGCCTCATGAGCAGTTCTTC | CSAKAGGPHEQFF
. | TRBJ2-7 | . | TRBV7-9 | TGTGCCAGCAGCCAAATAGGGTACGAGCAGTACTTC | CASSQIGYEQYF
TRBD1 | TRBJ2-5 | . | TRBV28 | TGTGCCAGCAGCCGCGACAGGGGATTCGAGACCCAGTACTTC | CASSRDRGFETQYF
. | TRBJ2-2 | . | TRBV9 | TGTGCCAGCAGCGCCCCCGGAGAGCTGTTTTTT | CASSAPGELFF
. | TRBJ2-7 | . | TRBV20-1 | TGCAGTGCTAGGAAGAGGACAGTCGCCGAGCAGTACTTC | CSARKRTVAEQYF
TRBD2 | TRBJ2-2 | . | TRBV12-5 | TGTGCTAGTGGTTTGGGGACCGGGACTATAGTCACCGGGGAGCTGTTTTTT | CASGLGTGTIVTGELFF
TRBD1 | TRBJ2-7 | . | TRBV7-9 | TGTGCCAGCAGCCTCGGACAGGGCCATTCGTACTTC | CASSLGQGHSYF
. | TRBJ1-4 | . | TRBV5-1 | TGCGCCAGCAGCTTGGCGCCTCGGGGAACGAATGAAAAACTGTTTTTT | CASSLAPRGTNEKLFF
. | TRBJ2-5 | . | TRBV2 | TGTGCCAGCGGTGGGGCCGGGACCCAGTACTTC | CASGGAGTQYF
. | TRBJ2-1 | . | TRBV3-1 | TGTGCCAGCAGCCAGGTCCGGGGCAATGAGCAGTTCTTC | CASSQVRGNEQFF
. | TRBJ2-2 | . | TRBV4-1 | TGCGCCAGCAGCCCTGGACATCGGGAGCTGTTTTTT | CASSPGHRELFF
. | TRBJ2-1 | . | TRBV12-3/TRBV12-4 | TGTGCCAGCAGCCCACCTCGGTGGGGGCAAGCCTACAATGAGCAGTTCTTC | CASSPPRWGQAYNEQFF
. | TRBJ1-1 | . | TRBV29-1 | TGCAGCGGATCGACAGCAATGAACACTGAAGCTTTCTTT | CSGSTAMNTEAFF
. | TRBJ1-2 | . | TRBV5-1 | TGCGCCAGCAGCTTGGGAGGGGTAGCCAACTATGGCTACACCTTC | CASSLGGVANYGYTF
TRBD1 | TRBJ1-5 | . | TRBV5-6 | TGTGCCAGCAGCTTGGGACAGGGGAACAATCAGCCCCAGCATTTT | CASSLGQGNNQPQHF
TRBD2 | TRBJ2-7 | . | TRBV7-2 | TGTGCCAGCCACTCCGGGACTAGCCGCTACGAGCAGTACTTC | CASHSGTSRYEQYF
. | TRBJ1-6 | . | TRBV20-1 | TGCAGTGCTAGCCCGCGCGGGGAGCCCTCTCGGCCCCTCCACTTT | CSASPRGEPSRPLHF
. | TRBJ2-1 | . | TRBV6-6 | TGTGCCAGCAGTTACTCGAGCGGAAATGAGCAGTTCTTC | CASSYSSGNEQFF
TRBD2 | TRBJ2-7 | . | TRBV4-1 | TGCGCCAGCAGCCATTTAGCGGGTGCACTCTACGAGCAGTACTTC | CASSHLAGALYEQYF
. | TRBJ1-2 | . | TRBV20-1 | TGCAGTGCTAGAGACGGAGGCGACGGGGGCTATGGCTACACCTTC | CSARDGGDGGYGYTF
TRBD1 | TRBJ2-5 | . | TRBV20-1 | TGCAGTGCTTGGACAGGGACGGTGTACCAAGAGACCCAGTACTTC | CSAWTGTVYQETQYF
. | TRBJ2-7 | . | TRBV30 | TGTGCCTGGAGTAGGGGGTACGAGCAGTACTTC | CAWSRGYEQYF
TRBD1 | TRBJ1-4 | . | TRBV29-1 | TGCAGCGGTGCAGGGGGCTTCGGAGAAAAACTGTTTTTT | CSGAGGFGEKLFF